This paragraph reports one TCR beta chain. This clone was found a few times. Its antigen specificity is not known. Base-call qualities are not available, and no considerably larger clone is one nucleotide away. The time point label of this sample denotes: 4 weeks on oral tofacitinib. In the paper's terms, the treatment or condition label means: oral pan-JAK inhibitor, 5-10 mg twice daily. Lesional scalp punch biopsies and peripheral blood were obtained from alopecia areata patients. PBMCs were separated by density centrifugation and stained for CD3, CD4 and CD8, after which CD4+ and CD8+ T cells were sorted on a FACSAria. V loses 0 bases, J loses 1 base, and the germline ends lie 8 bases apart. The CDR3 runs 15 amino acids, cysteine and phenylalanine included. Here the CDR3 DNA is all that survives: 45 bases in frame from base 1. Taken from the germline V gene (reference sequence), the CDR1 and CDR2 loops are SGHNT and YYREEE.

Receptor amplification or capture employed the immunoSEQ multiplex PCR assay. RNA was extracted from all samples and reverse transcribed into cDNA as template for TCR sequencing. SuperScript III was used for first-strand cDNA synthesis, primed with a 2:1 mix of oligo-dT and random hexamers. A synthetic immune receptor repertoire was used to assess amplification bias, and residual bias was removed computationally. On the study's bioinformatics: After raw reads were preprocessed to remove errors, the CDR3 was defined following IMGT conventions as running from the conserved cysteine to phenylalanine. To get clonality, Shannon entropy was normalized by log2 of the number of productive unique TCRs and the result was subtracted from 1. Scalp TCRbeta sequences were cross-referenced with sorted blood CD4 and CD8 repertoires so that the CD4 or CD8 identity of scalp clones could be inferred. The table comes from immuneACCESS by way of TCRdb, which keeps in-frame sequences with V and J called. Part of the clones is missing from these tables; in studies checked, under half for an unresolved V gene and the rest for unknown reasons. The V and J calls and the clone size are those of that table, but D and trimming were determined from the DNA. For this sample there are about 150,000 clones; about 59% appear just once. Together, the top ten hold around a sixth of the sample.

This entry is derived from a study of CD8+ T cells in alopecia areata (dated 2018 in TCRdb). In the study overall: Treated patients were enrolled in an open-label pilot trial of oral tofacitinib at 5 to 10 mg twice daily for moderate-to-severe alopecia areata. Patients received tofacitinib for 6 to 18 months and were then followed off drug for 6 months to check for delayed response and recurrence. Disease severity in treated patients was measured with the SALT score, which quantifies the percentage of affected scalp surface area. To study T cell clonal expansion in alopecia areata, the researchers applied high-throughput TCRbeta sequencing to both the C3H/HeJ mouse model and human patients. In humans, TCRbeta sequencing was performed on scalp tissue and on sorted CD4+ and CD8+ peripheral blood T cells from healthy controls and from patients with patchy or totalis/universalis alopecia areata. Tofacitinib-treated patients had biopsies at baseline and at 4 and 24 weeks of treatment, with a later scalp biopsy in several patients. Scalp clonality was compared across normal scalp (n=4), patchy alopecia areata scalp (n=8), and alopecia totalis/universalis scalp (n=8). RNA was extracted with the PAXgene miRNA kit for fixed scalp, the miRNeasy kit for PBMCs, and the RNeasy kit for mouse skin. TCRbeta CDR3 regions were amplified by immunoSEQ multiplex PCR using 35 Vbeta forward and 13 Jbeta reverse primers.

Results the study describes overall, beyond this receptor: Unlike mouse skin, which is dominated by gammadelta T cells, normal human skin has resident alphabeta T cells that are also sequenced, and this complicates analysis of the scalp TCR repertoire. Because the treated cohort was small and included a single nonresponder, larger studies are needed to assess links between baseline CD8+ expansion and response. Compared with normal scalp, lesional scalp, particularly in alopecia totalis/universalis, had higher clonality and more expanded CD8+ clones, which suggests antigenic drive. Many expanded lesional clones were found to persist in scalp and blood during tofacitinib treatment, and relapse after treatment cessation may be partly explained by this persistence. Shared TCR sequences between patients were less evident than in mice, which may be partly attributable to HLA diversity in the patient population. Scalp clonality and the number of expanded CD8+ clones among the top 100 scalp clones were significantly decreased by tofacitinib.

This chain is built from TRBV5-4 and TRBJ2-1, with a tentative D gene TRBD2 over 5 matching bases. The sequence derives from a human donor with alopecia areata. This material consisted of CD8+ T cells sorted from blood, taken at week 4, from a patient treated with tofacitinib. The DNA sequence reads TGTGCCAGCAGCTTGGGGGAGATATCCTACAATGAGCAGTTCTTC. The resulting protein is CASSLGEISYNEQFF.